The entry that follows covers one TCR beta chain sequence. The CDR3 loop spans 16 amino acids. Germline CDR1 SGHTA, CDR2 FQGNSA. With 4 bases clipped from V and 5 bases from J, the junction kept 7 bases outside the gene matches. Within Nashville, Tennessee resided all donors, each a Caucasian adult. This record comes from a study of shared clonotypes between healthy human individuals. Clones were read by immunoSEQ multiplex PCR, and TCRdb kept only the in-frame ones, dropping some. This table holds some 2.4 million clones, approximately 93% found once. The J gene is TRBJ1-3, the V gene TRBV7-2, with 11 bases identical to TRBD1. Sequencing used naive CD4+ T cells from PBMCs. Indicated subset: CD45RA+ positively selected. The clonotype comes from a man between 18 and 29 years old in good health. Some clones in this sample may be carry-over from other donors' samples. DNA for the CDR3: TGTGCCAGCAGCTACCCAGGGACAGGGGGGAGAAACACCATATATTTT. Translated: CASSYPGTGGRNTIYF.